The 32 T cell receptor beta chains below come from one sample, sequenced in a study of graft-versus-host responses after intestinal transplantation. No cognate antigen is known for these TCRs. Repertoires were generated with immunoSEQ multiplex PCR, while TCRdb's copy carries only in-frame clones and drops some. This table has approximately 89,000 clones, about 93% appearing once. The sequences come from unstimulated CD8+ T cells sorted from spleen or lymph node cells, collected before transplant. Every receptor here comes from a human donor who was the organ donor for an intestinal transplant.

This chain uses TRBV11-2 with TRBJ2-7; no clear D. The germline V gene encodes CDR1 SGHAT and CDR2 FQNNGV. This CDR3 is built from 13 residues. V was pared by 1 base and J by 2 bases, with 6 bases between. CDR3 DNA: TGTGCCAGCAGCTTAGGCAGTACCTACGAGCAGTACTTC. Amino acid sequence: CASSLGSTYEQYF.

This clone has a single count. The chain uses TRBV11-2 and TRBJ1-1, with 7 positions matching TRBD1. This CDR3 contains 15 residues. The germline gives CDR1 SGHAT, CDR2 FQNNGV. V shed 4 bases, J shed 1 base, and the junction held 6 bases outside the gene matches. Here the CDR3 reads CASSYPGGWNTEAFF. The DNA of the CDR3 is TGTGCCAGCAGCTACCCAGGGGGTTGGAACACTGAAGCTTTCTTT.

This chain uses TRBV25-1 with TRBJ1-1, with D unresolved. Germline-derived CDR1 and CDR2 are MGHDK and SYGVNS. The V and J ends lost 5 bases and 6 bases respectively, with 16 bases between them. The CDR3 length is 14 residues. The CDR3 reads CASSSTGSLAEAFF. DNA for the CDR3: TGTGCCAGCAGTTCAACGGGATCGCTGGCTGAAGCTTTCTTT.

The J gene is TRBJ2-5, the V gene TRBV7-8; TRBD2 is a possible D gene (6 bases). V was shortened by 5 bases and J by 3 bases, with 22 bases between the two germline ends. The CDR3 contains 17 residues. Germline loops: CDR1 SGHVS, CDR2 FQNEAQ. The CDR3 DNA sequence: TGTGCCAGCAGCCCTACCTCGGGGGAGCCGCAAAAAGAGACCCAGTACTTC. Amino acid sequence: CASSPTSGEPQKETQYF.

The chain carries TRBV2 and TRBJ2-5; D perhaps matches TRBD1 (6 bases). Judging by the DNA end, TRBJ2-7 fits better; the J call may be wrong. Germline CDR1 SNHLY, CDR2 FYNNEI. There are 14 residues in the CDR3. Here the CDR3 DNA reads TGTGCCAGCAGTTCCGGGACACTTTCCTACGAGCAGTACTTC. Translated: CASSSGTLSYEQYF.

V is TRBV11-3 and J is TRBJ2-1; possible D gene TRBD1, 5 bases. The CDR3 contains 15 residues. Germline assignment: CDR1 SGHNT and CDR2 YENEEA. Trimming stripped 0 bases from V and 5 bases from J, with 11 bases between. CDR3 in amino acids: CASSLESGLDNEQFF. The CDR3 bases are TGTGCCAGCAGCTTAGAGTCAGGGTTGGACAATGAGCAGTTCTTC.

The chain joins TRBV13 to TRBJ2-7, with a possible D match to TRBD2 (5 bases). The ends were cut back, 0 bases at V and 4 bases at J, with 10 bases in the middle. The CDR3 spans 14 residues. Germline V gene data show CDR1 as PRHDT and CDR2 as FYEKMQ (reference sequence). The CDR3 sequence: CASSLGGEPYEQYF. The DNA of the CDR3 is TGTGCCAGCAGCTTAGGGGGAGAGCCTTACGAGCAGTACTTC.

The chain joins TRBV2 to TRBJ1-2; 9 bases are shared with TRBD1. Germline V gene sequence: CDR1 SNHLY, CDR2 FYNNEI. The CDR3 loop spans 13 amino acids. V lost 6 bases, J lost 5 bases, and 4 bases stayed unmatched. CDR3 in amino acids: CASRTGGGYGYTF. The CDR3, as DNA: TGTGCCAGCAGGACAGGGGGAGGTTATGGCTACACCTTC.

This clone was recorded once. The chain is built from TRBV6-5 and TRBJ1-2; 7 nucleotides agree with TRBD1. The CDR3 contains 14 residues. V was clipped by 2 bases and J by 10 bases; unmatched bases: 10. Germline assignment: CDR1 MNHEY and CDR2 SVGAGI. In nucleotides, the CDR3 is TGTGCCAGCAGTTACCCGGGACAGCTACAGTCCTACACCTTC. Protein product: CASSYPGQLQSYTF.

The gene calls are TRBV28 and TRBJ1-2; the D is unclear. V dropped 3 bases and J dropped 7 bases, with 6 bases sitting between them. Germline-derived CDR1 and CDR2 are MDHEN and SYDVKM. The CDR3 spans 11 residues. The CDR3 spells CASSFVSGYTF. Here the CDR3 DNA reads TGTGCCAGCAGTTTTGTGAGTGGCTACACCTTC.

The chain links TRBV28 to TRBJ2-7; a possible D gene is TRBD1 (5 bases). V was pared by 5 bases and J by 4 bases, with 15 bases between. In germline, CDR1 is MDHEN, CDR2 SYDVKM. CDR3 length: 14 amino acids. The CDR3 nucleotides read TGTGCCAGCAGTCCTGACGGTGGGGCGTACGAGCAGTACTTC. Its translation is CASSPDGGAYEQYF. Full variable domain (missing parts from reference TRBV28 and TRBJ2-7): DVKVTQSSRYLVKRTGEKVFLECVQDMDHENMFWYRQDPGLGLRLIYFSYDVKMKEKGDIPEGYSVSREKKERFSLILESASTNQTSMYLCASSPDGGAYEQYFGPGTRLTVT.

The V call is TRBV27, the J call TRBJ1-5; D call uncertain. Trimming pared 6 bases from V and 7 bases from J, leaving 28 bases between. Germline values: CDR1 MNHEY, CDR2 SMNVEV (reference sequence). The CDR3 contains 18 residues. The CDR3 DNA is TGTGCCAGCAGCTTACTTACCCGGGAGGAAGGAGGATGGCAGCCCCAGCATTTT. Translating it yields CASSLLTREEGGWQPQHF.

The chain is built from TRBV7-9 and TRBJ2-1; D unresolved. The length of the CDR3 is 13 residues. Between the trimmed V and J ends, which lost 5 bases and 7 bases, there was a span of 12 bases. CDR1 and CDR2 (germline): SEHNR, FQNEAQ (reference sequence). The CDR3, as DNA: TGTGCCAGCAGCCCCCCGAGAGTGAATGAGCAGTTCTTC. Translation gives CASSPPRVNEQFF. The full variable domain, completed using reference TRBV7-9 and TRBJ2-1, is DTGVSQNPRHKITKRGQNVTFRCDPISEHNRLYWYRQTLGQGPEFLTYFQNEAQLEKSRLLSDRFSAERPKGSFSTLEIQRTEQGDSAMYLCASSPPRVNEQFFGPGTRLTVL.

The chain combines TRBV28 with TRBJ2-1; tentative D call: TRBD2 (6 bases). The V end was cut by 6 bases, the J end by 4 bases, with 19 bases between. The CDR3 covers 16 residues. The germline gives CDR1 MDHEN, CDR2 SYDVKM. The CDR3 is CASSPSPGTQYNEQFF. The CDR3 DNA reads TGTGCCAGCAGCCCGTCTCCCGGGACTCAATACAATGAGCAGTTCTTC.

The chain links TRBV2 to TRBJ1-5; D ambiguous. Germline CDR1 is SNHLY and CDR2 is FYNNEI. CDR3 length equals 14 residues. V lost 5 bases and J lost 7, with 15 bases in between. The CDR3 spells CASSRRRVGQPQHF. The CDR3 region has the DNA TGTGCCAGCAGTCGAAGGCGGGTCGGACAGCCCCAGCATTTT.

The chain is built from TRBV7-6 and TRBJ1-1; TRBD1 matches 11 bases. Germline CDR1 SGHVS, CDR2 FNYEAQ. V lost 5 bases and J lost 6; bases outside the gene matches: 8. CDR3 length equals 15 residues. DNA of the CDR3: TGTGCCAGCAGCCCGAGTGGACAGGGGGCCTCTGAAGCTTTCTTT. Translation: CASSPSGQGASEAFF. Full variable domain (missing parts from reference TRBV7-6 and TRBJ1-1): GAGVSQSPRYKVTKRGQDVALRCDPISGHVSLYWYRQALGQGPEFLTYFNYEAQQDKSGLPNDRFSAERPEGSISTLTIQRTEQRDSAMYRCASSPSGQGASEAFFGQGTRLTVV.

The rearrangement links TRBV27 to TRBJ1-6; D call uncertain. Germline loops: CDR1 MNHEY, CDR2 SMNVEV (reference sequence). The CDR3 is 14 amino acids. The V and J ends lost 6 bases and 5 bases respectively, with 11 bases between them. CDR3 region: CASSPVPNNSPLHF. The CDR3 DNA sequence: TGTGCCAGCAGCCCGGTCCCCAATAATTCACCCCTCCACTTT.

The chain recombines TRBV7-9 with TRBJ2-5, with D maybe TRBD1 (5 bases). Germline-derived CDR1 and CDR2 are SEHNR and FQNEAQ (reference sequence). Trimming left V 5 bases short and J 7 bases short, with 11 bases between. CDR3 size: 12 residues. This chain's CDR3 is CASSTQGGTQYF. The CDR3 DNA reads TGTGCCAGCAGCACGCAGGGCGGGACCCAGTACTTC.

This clone was detected only once. The chain couples TRBV9 to TRBJ2-1; 8 bases are shared with TRBD1. J lost 8 bases, V lost 2 bases, and 6 bases had no gene match. Per germline, CDR1 SGDLS and CDR2 YYNGEE. The CDR3 consists of 14 residues. In DNA, the CDR3 is TGTGCCAGCAGCGTCGGGACAGGCAGGGATGAGCAGTTCTTC. As protein: CASSVGTGRDEQFF.

The rearrangement uses TRBV4-1 and TRBJ1-5, with 7 bases matching TRBD1. The CDR3 length is 16 residues. J was trimmed by 3 bases and V by 1 base; bases with no gene match: 6. Germline V gives CDR1 MGHRA, CDR2 YSYEKL. CDR3 DNA: TGCGCCAGCAGCCAAGCCGCCGGGACAGTCAATCAGCCCCAGCATTTT. Encoded protein: CASSQAAGTVNQPQHF.

The V gene is TRBV4-1, the J gene TRBJ1-5; 8 bases are shared with TRBD1. The CDR3 length is 16 residues. The V gene's germline CDR1 is MGHRA and CDR2 YSYEKL. V dropped 1 base and J dropped 3; count of bases not matched to a gene: 5. In DNA, the CDR3 is TGCGCCAGCAGCCAAGCGCCGGGACAGGTCAATCAGCCCCAGCATTTT. Translation: CASSQAPGQVNQPQHF.

The V gene is TRBV7-6, the J gene TRBJ2-7, with D possibly matching TRBD2 (7 bases). Per the germline V gene, CDR1 is SGHVS and CDR2 is FNYEAQ. V lost 1 base to trimming and J lost 6 bases, with 13 bases between them. The CDR3 is 14 amino acids. The CDR3 here is CASSLVGGGGEQYF. The CDR3 DNA is TGTGCCAGCAGCTTAGTCGGGGGAGGGGGCGAGCAGTACTTC.

V and J are TRBV27 and TRBJ2-1; no reliable D call. Germline CDR1 is MNHEY and CDR2 is SMNVEV (reference sequence). The CDR3 sequence is 14 residues long. V lost 7 bases to trimming and J lost 0 bases, with 10 bases between them. In DNA, the CDR3 is TGTGCCAGCACCTACCGTTCCTCCTACAATGAGCAGTTCTTC. Translation: CASTYRSSYNEQFF.

The V gene is TRBV7-9, the J gene TRBJ2-3, with TRBD2 matching over 7 bases. Trimming took 3 bases from V and 3 from J; bases not matched to a gene: 15. The CDR3 is 18 residues long. From germline, CDR1 is SEHNR and CDR2 FQNEAQ (reference sequence). This CDR3 is CASSLGGGGVHLTDTQYF. In DNA, the CDR3 is TGTGCCAGCAGCTTGGGGGGGGGAGGGGTCCACCTGACAGATACGCAGTATTTT.

The J gene is TRBJ2-2, the V gene TRBV4-3; TRBD2 matches 12 bases. The CDR3 is made up of 19 amino acids. Trimming at V came to 4 bases and at J to 4 bases, leaving 13 bases not matched to a gene. Germline V gene data show CDR1 as LGHNA and CDR2 as YSLEER. CDR3 sequence reads: CASSPSGTSGSASTGELFF. The CDR3 DNA reads TGCGCCAGCAGCCCCTCCGGGACTAGCGGGTCAGCGAGCACCGGGGAGCTGTTTTTT.

The genes are TRBV28 and TRBJ2-4; 8 positions agree with TRBD2. The J segment lost 4 bases and the V segment lost 5 bases, leaving 7 bases of the junction unmatched. The germline V gene has CDR1 MDHEN and CDR2 SYDVKM. The CDR3 has 15 residues. The CDR3 DNA follows: TGTGCCAGCAGTGGCGGTAGCGGGATAAAAAACATTCAGTACTTC. It translates to CASSGGSGIKNIQYF.

The chain employs TRBV5-6 and TRBJ1-4; a possible D gene is TRBD1 (6 bases). The CDR3 spans 13 residues. CDR1 SGHDT and CDR2 YYEEEE come from the germline V gene. The V end was cut by 0 bases, the J end by 8 bases, with 8 bases between. CDR3 DNA sequence: TGTGCCAGCAGCTTGGGGACAGCCGAAAAACTGTTTTTT. Its protein product is CASSLGTAEKLFF.

The rearrangement links TRBV30 to TRBJ2-7; D might be TRBD1 (5 bases). In germline, CDR1 is GTSNPN, CDR2 SVGIG (reference sequence). The CDR3 length is 13 residues. The V gene lost 1 base and the J gene lost 2 bases, with 9 bases spanning the gap. The CDR3 DNA reads TGTGCCTGGAGTGCCGGACAAGCCTACGAGCAGTACTTC. As protein: CAWSAGQAYEQYF.

DNA of the CDR3: TGCGCCAGCAGCCAGGCGCCCAGGATGAACACTGAAGCTTTCTTT. Encoded protein: CASSQAPRMNTEAFF. The chain couples TRBV4-1 to TRBJ1-1; D unresolved. Trimming pared 3 bases from V and 0 bases from J, leaving 11 bases between. Per germline, CDR1 MGHRA and CDR2 YSYEKL. The CDR3 spans 15 residues.

V and J are TRBV12-5 and TRBJ1-2; TRBD1 aligns across 10 bases. This CDR3 spans 15 amino acids. The V gene end was trimmed by 6 bases and the J gene end by 4 bases; junction bases not matched to a gene: 8. In germline, CDR1 is LGHNT, CDR2 FRNRAP. Here the CDR3 reads CASGALGQGGYGYTF. Written as DNA, the CDR3 is TGTGCTAGTGGCGCTCTCGGACAGGGGGGCTATGGCTACACCTTC.

The rearrangement uses TRBV6-5 and TRBJ1-3; a weak D match, TRBD1 (6 bases). V was shortened by 2 bases and J by 0 bases, with 8 bases between the two germline ends. CDR3 length: 15 residues. From germline, CDR1 is MNHEY and CDR2 SVGAGI. The CDR3 region is CASSYGQSSGNTIYF. The CDR3, as DNA: TGTGCCAGCAGTTACGGACAGTCCTCTGGAAACACCATATATTTT.

This sequence joins TRBV4-1 and TRBJ1-2, with D unresolved. Germline V gives CDR1 MGHRA, CDR2 YSYEKL. The CDR3 has 14 amino acids. V was trimmed by 0 bases and J by 7 bases, leaving 12 bases between them. The CDR3, as DNA: TGCGCCAGCAGCCAAGATCGGTTCCTAGGTGGCTACACCTTC. It codes for CASSQDRFLGGYTF.